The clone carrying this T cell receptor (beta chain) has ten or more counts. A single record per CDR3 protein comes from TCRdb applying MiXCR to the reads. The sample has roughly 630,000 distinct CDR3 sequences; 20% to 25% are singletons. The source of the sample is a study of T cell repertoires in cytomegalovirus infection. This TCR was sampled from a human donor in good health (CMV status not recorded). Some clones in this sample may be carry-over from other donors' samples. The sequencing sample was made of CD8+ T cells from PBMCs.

Here the CDR3 reads CASSSPGQGAGTQYF. CDR3 coding DNA: TGTGCCAGCAGCTCTCCGGGACAGGGGGCAGGGACCCAGTACTTC. The chain has TRBV7-9 and TRBJ2-5; 12 nucleotides align to TRBD1. V shed 4 bases and J 7 bases; nucleotides not matched to a gene: 7. Looked up from germline, CDR1 is SEHNR and CDR2 is FQNEAQ (reference sequence). This CDR3 comprises 15 residues.